Presented here are 10 T cell receptor beta chains from one specimen sequenced in a study of beta chain features in type 1 diabetes. What was sequenced were expressed TCRB transcripts, since all of the isolated RNA had been reverse transcribed. Data came from immunoSEQ multiplex PCR; TCRdb stores just in-frame clones and leaves some out. The profile shows about 210,000 clones, 11% of them singletons. The sequenced material came from central memory CD4+ T cells from blood. Receptor source: a man aged 18-30 years in good health.

In its sample, this clone was seen a few times. V is TRBV7-8 and J is TRBJ2-5; D is unclear. V shed 6 bases and J shed 2 bases, with 7 bases lying between them. This CDR3 region has 12 residues. CDR1 is SGHVS and CDR2 is FQNEAQ in the germline V gene. This CDR3 is CASSPIQETQYF. In nucleotides, the CDR3 is TGTGCCAGCAGTCCGATACAAGAGACCCAGTACTTC.

Comment on this clone: The sample holds other DNA sequences that translate to the same CDR3. This rearrangement joins TRBV29-1 to TRBJ1-5; maybe TRBD1 (5 bases). The CDR3 has 12 residues. The ends were cut back, 6 bases at V and 7 bases at J, with 13 bases in the middle. Germline values: CDR1 SQVTM, CDR2 ANQGSEA. The CDR3 is CSVGGGNQPQHF. Written as DNA, the CDR3 is TGCAGCGTGGGGGGAGGTAACCAGCCCCAGCATTTT.

The chain carries TRBV5-4 and TRBJ2-1, with D unresolved. V was pared by 7 bases and J by 1 base, with 12 bases between. This CDR3 region has 14 residues. Germline V gene data show CDR1 as SGHNT and CDR2 as YYREEE (reference sequence). The CDR3 nucleotides read TGTGCCAGCGGCGGCGTAAATTCCTACAATGAGCAGTTCTTC. It translates to CASGGVNSYNEQFF. The full variable domain, in which reference TRBV5-4 and TRBJ2-1 provide the parts outside the CDR3, is ETGVTQSPTHLIKTRGQQVTLRCSSQSGHNTVSWYQQALGQGPQFIFQYYREEENGRGNFPPRFSGLQFPNYSSELNVNALELDDSALYLCASGGVNSYNEQFFGPGTRLTVL.

This clone is judged medium-sized. The chain couples TRBV4-2 to TRBJ2-3, with D unresolved. Trimming cost V 0 bases and J 1 base, with 14 bases left between them. The germline gives CDR1 LGHNA, CDR2 YNFKEQ. The CDR3 is made up of 17 amino acids. This CDR3 reads CASSQDWSPWGTDTQYF. The CDR3 DNA reads TGTGCCAGCAGCCAAGATTGGTCCCCGTGGGGCACAGATACGCAGTATTTT.

This clone was seen a handful of times. With a much larger clone just one base away, this may be a read error. The V call is TRBV5-1, the J call TRBJ2-7; no clear D gene. There are 12 residues in the CDR3. The V end was cut by 4 bases, the J end by 3 bases, with 8 bases between. Germline values: CDR1 SGHRS, CDR2 YFSETQ. In DNA form, the CDR3 reads TGCGCCAGCAGCGACACGAGCTACGAGCAGTACTTC. Translated, it gives CASSDTSYEQYF.

The chain recombines TRBV5-1 with TRBJ2-1; 13 bases line up with TRBD2. This CDR3 has 15 residues. Germline V gives CDR1 SGHRS, CDR2 YFSETQ. V shed 6 bases, J shed 6 bases, and the junction held 6 bases outside the gene matches. The CDR3 DNA sequence: TGCGCCAGCACCTCCGGGACTAGCGGGATCAATGAGCAGTTCTTC. This translates into CASTSGTSGINEQFF.

The chain has TRBV7-2 and TRBJ1-1; D gene unclear. The germline V and J ends were trimmed by 6 bases and 1 base, with 9 bases remaining between them. The CDR3 covers 13 residues. Germline CDR1 SGHTA, CDR2 FQGNSA. CDR3 in amino acids: CASRSQPNTEAFF. Written as DNA, the CDR3 is TGTGCCAGCAGATCTCAGCCGAACACTGAAGCTTTCTTT.

This clone has a count of ten or more. The chain combines TRBV11-2 with TRBJ1-1; the D is unclear. The CDR3 consists of 13 residues. Trimming took off 0 bases at V and 8 bases at J, with 10 bases between the two ends. The V gene's germline CDR1 is SGHAT and CDR2 FQNNGV. The CDR3 is CASSLDRLQEAFF. CDR3 sequence (DNA): TGTGCCAGCAGCTTAGATCGCTTGCAGGAAGCTTTCTTT. The variable domain in full, completed from reference TRBV11-2 and TRBJ1-1, reads EAGVAQSPRYKIIEKRQSVAFWCNPISGHATLYWYQQILGQGPKLLIQFQNNGVVDDSQLPKDRFSAERLKGVDSTLKIQPAKLEDSAVYLCASSLDRLQEAFFGQGTRLTVV.

CDR3 region: CSVEQTYEQYF. For the CDR3, the DNA is TGCAGCGTTGAACAGACCTACGAGCAGTACTTC. The chain has TRBV29-1 and TRBJ2-7; D gene uncertain. Trimming stripped 2 bases from V and 2 bases from J, with 4 bases between. The CDR3 is 11 amino acids. The germline CDR1 and CDR2 sequences are SQVTM and ANQGSEA.

The chain has TRBV6-5 and TRBJ1-2; 8 bases agree with TRBD1. CDR1 is MNHEY, CDR2 SVGAGI, per germline. The CDR3 extends over 14 amino acids. V dropped 7 bases and J dropped 7; count of bases not matched to a gene: 11. CDR3 nucleotide sequence: TGTGCCAGCATTTTAACAGGACAGGGAGGTGGCTACACCTTC. This translates into CASILTGQGGGYTF.